These T cell receptor beta chains were read from a single sample in a study of vaccination and CD4 T cells after COVID-19. TCRdb recomputed calls from the PCR reads with MiXCR, one row per CDR3 protein. The sample has 20,000 to 25,000 distinct CDR3 sequences, 65% to 70% seen once; the top ten hold about 3.7%. Antigen specificity for these receptors is unknown. Material for sequencing was CD4+ T cells from blood, cultured in vitro. The receptors stem from a human donor who had recovered from COVID-19. The CDR3 runs from the conserved cysteine through the conserved F or W. The D gene is left open where the match is weak. The size field is filled for only some rows; it gives once, few, many or a size class.

V gene	D gene	clone size	J gene	CDR3 protein	CDR3 DNA
TRBV12-3/TRBV12-4	TRBD1	NA	TRBJ1-2	CASSSRGQGAYGYTF	TGTGCCAGCAGCTCCCGCGGACAGGGCGCCTATGGCTACACCTTC
TRBV7-9	NA	once	TRBJ2-3	CASSPIGVSDTQYF	TGTGCCAGCAGCCCCATCGGGGTATCAGATACGCAGTATTTT
TRBV6-1	NA	NA	TRBJ1-1	CASSLTGIETEAFF	TGTGCCAGCAGCCTAACAGGGATAGAGACTGAAGCTTTCTTT
TRBV15	NA	NA	TRBJ1-5	CATSSGGKSNQPQHF	TGTGCCACCAGCAGTGGAGGTAAAAGCAATCAGCCCCAGCATTTT
TRBV7-9	TRBD1	NA	TRBJ1-2	CASSFGGDRIRYTF	TGTGCCAGCAGCTTTGGGGGGGACAGGATTAGGTACACCTTC
TRBV15	NA	NA	TRBJ2-7	CATSRDLEGYEQYF	TGTGCCACCAGCAGAGATCTTGAGGGATACGAGCAGTACTTC
TRBV28	NA	NA	TRBJ1-5	CASKFGNQPQHF	TGTGCCAGCAAGTTTGGTAATCAGCCCCAGCATTTT
TRBV20-1	NA	few	TRBJ1-1	CSAPRGVNTEAFF	TGCAGTGCTCCCCGGGGGGTGAACACTGAAGCTTTCTTT
TRBV2	NA	NA	TRBJ1-5	CASSPKGNRNQPQHF	TGTGCCAGCAGTCCTAAGGGGAACCGAAATCAGCCCCAGCATTTT
TRBV12-3/TRBV12-4	TRBD2	NA	TRBJ2-2	CASSSVRTREITGELFF	TGTGCCAGCAGCTCCGTACGGACGCGGGAGATCACCGGGGAGCTGTTTTTT
TRBV20-1	TRBD1	once	TRBJ2-7	CSATQGARVEEEQYF	TGCAGTGCAACGCAGGGGGCGCGAGTAGAAGAAGAGCAGTACTTC
TRBV10-3	NA	NA	TRBJ1-5	CAISRVSNQPQHF	TGTGCCATCAGCCGGGTCTCTAATCAGCCCCAGCATTTT
TRBV6-1	NA	few	TRBJ1-5	CASSERGRNQPQHF	TGTGCCAGCAGTGAACGAGGAAGAAATCAGCCCCAGCATTTT
TRBV19	NA	NA	TRBJ1-3	CATPCVSTIYF	TGTGCCACCCCCTGCGTAAGCACCATATATTTT
TRBV5-1	NA	few	TRBJ2-7	CASSLAPSNSYEQYF	TGCGCCAGCAGCTTGGCTCCCTCCAATTCCTACGAGCAGTACTTC
TRBV2	NA	NA	TRBJ1-2	CASGYGTYGYTF	TGTGCCAGCGGTTACGGGACCTATGGCTACACCTTC
TRBV7-8	NA	few	TRBJ1-5	CASSLGQTTWNQPQHF	TGTGCCAGCAGCTTAGGACAAACGACCTGGAATCAGCCCCAGCATTTT
TRBV29-1	TRBD1	NA	TRBJ2-5	CSVTIGQGPPGTQYF	TGCAGCGTTACCATAGGACAGGGCCCACCTGGGACCCAGTACTTC
TRBV7-2	TRBD2	NA	TRBJ2-1	CASSLGLAGGSPHNEQFF	TGTGCCAGCAGCTTGGGACTAGCGGGGGGATCCCCCCACAATGAGCAGTTCTTC
TRBV6-1	TRBD1	NA	TRBJ2-7	CASSEAGQNSYEQYF	TGTGCCAGCAGTGAAGCGGGACAGAACTCCTACGAGCAGTACTTC
TRBV11-3	TRBD1	NA	TRBJ2-1	CASSLGGQGANEQFF	TGTGCCAGCAGCTTAGGGGGACAGGGGGCGAATGAGCAGTTCTTC
TRBV24-1	NA	NA	TRBJ1-5	CATSGKGNSNQPQHF	TGTGCCACCAGTGGGAAGGGAAACAGCAATCAGCCCCAGCATTTT
TRBV20-1	NA	NA	TRBJ1-3	CSARDAKVSYLSGNTIYF	TGCAGTGCTAGAGATGCGAAGGTGTCGTACCTCTCTGGAAACACCATATATTTT
TRBV2	NA	NA	TRBJ2-2	CASGDLTTGELFF	TGTGCCAGCGGGGATTTGACCACCGGGGAGCTGTTTTTT
TRBV7-2	NA	NA	TRBJ1-1	CASSLAGLNTEAFF	TGTGCCAGCAGCTTAGCAGGGTTGAACACTGAAGCTTTCTTT
TRBV20-1	TRBD2	NA	TRBJ2-7	CSARSTSESSYEQYF	TGCAGTGCTAGAAGTACTAGCGAGAGCTCCTACGAGCAGTACTTC